The 6 T cell receptor beta chains given below trace back to one sample, sequenced in a study of beta chain features in type 1 diabetes. The authors reverse transcribed all of the isolated RNA, so sequencing captured expressed TCRB transcripts. Sequencing used immunoSEQ multiplex PCR; TCRdb keeps in-frame clones, though not all of them. The sample records nearly 250,000 clones, 12% to 15% being singletons. The sequencing input was naive CD4+ T cells from blood. These receptor sequences come from a woman aged 40 to 50 in good health.

This clone was counted only a few times. The J gene is TRBJ1-1, the V gene TRBV7-9, with D perhaps TRBD1 (6 bases). V lost 2 bases to trimming and J lost 0 bases, with 7 bases between them. This CDR3 has 14 residues. The germline V gene encodes CDR1 SEHNR and CDR2 FQNEAQ (reference sequence). The chain's CDR3 is CASSLRGMNTEAFF. Here the CDR3 DNA reads TGTGCCAGCAGCTTAAGGGGGATGAACACTGAAGCTTTCTTT.

As concerns this clone: The same CDR3 is also encoded by other DNA sequences in this sample. CDR3 in DNA: TGCGCCAGCAGCGGGACTAGCGGGCAAGAGACCCAGTACTTC. Translated: CASSGTSGQETQYF. V gene TRBV5-1 combines with J gene TRBJ2-5; 12 nucleotides agree with TRBD2. V was clipped by 4 bases and J by 2 bases; unmatched bases: 0. Germline V gene lookup returns CDR1 SGHRS and CDR2 YFSETQ. This CDR3 is 14 amino acids long.

This clone was observed many times. The chain recombines TRBV29-1 with TRBJ2-1; D not resolved. Trimming left V 7 bases short and J 6 bases short, with 16 bases between. Germline V gene lookup returns CDR1 SQVTM and CDR2 ANQGSEA. The CDR3 is made up of 13 amino acids. The CDR3 bases are TGCAGCGCGCAGTCCCAGGTTGGCAATGAGCAGTTCTTC. It specifies CSAQSQVGNEQFF.

The gene calls are TRBV7-2 and TRBJ2-5; perhaps TRBD2 as D (7 bases). In germline, CDR1 is SGHTA, CDR2 FQGNSA. The CDR3 consists of 16 residues. Deletions cut 5 bases from V and 7 bases from J, with 23 bases between. CDR3 residues: CASSRRGGGVGTTQYF. The CDR3 nucleotides are TGTGCCAGCAGCCGAAGGGGGGGCGGTGTGGGGACGACCCAGTACTTC.

V and J are TRBV7-9 and TRBJ1-2; no clear D gene. Germline-derived CDR1 and CDR2 are SEHNR and FQNEAQ (reference sequence). The CDR3 has 13 amino acids. V lost 5 bases and J lost 8, with 15 bases in between. The CDR3 bases are TGTGCCAGCAGCCCGAGACTTGTCGACGGCTACACCTTC. Its protein is CASSPRLVDGYTF.

This rearrangement joins TRBV10-2 to TRBJ1-6; D is possibly TRBD1 (5 bases). Germline CDR1 is WSHSY and CDR2 is SAAADI. This CDR3 region has 14 residues. Trimming stripped 4 bases from V and 4 bases from J, with 8 bases between. CDR3 DNA sequence: TGCGCCAGCAGTGGCCAGGGATATAATTCACCCCTCCACTTT. Its protein product is CASSGQGYNSPLHF.